The 17 T cell receptor beta chains in this list originate from one sample, sequenced in a study of T cells of healthy individuals. TCRdb itself ran the 5' RACE reads through MiXCR, one entry per CDR3 protein. The top ten clones hold around 15% of a sample with 53,000 or so distinct CDR3 sequences, under 15% of them seen once. All receptors come from a human donor in good health.

This clonotype came up many times. This chain joins TRBV11-3 and TRBJ2-3, with D possibly TRBD2 on 7 matching bases. V was trimmed by 6 bases and J by 6 bases, leaving 34 bases between them. The CDR3 totals 20 residues. Per germline, CDR1 SGHNT and CDR2 YENEEA. CDR3 residues: CASSSGRWGGETTGRDTQYF. CDR3 in DNA: TGTGCCAGCAGTTCGGGCCGTTGGGGGGGCGAAACAACCGGCAGGGATACGCAGTATTTT.

The sample holds a few counts of this clonotype. This chain links TRBV9 with TRBJ2-6, with 11 bases lining up with TRBD1. This CDR3 has 18 amino acids. The germline V gene encodes CDR1 SGDLS and CDR2 YYNGEE. After removal of 3 bases from V and 5 bases from J, the junction contained 10 bases not matched to a gene. The DNA for the CDR3 is TGTGCCAGCAGCGAAGGGAGGGACAGGGGGAGGCGGGCCAACGTCCTGACTTTC. Its translation is CASSEGRDRGRRANVLTF. Supplemented by reference TRBV9 and TRBJ2-6, the full variable domain reads DSGVTQTPKHLITATGQRVTLRCSPRSGDLSVYWYQQSLDQGLQFLIQYYNGEERAKGNILERFSAQQFPDLHSELNLSSLELGDSALYFCASSEGRDRGRRANVLTFGAGSRLTVL.

This clonotype appeared many times. J is TRBJ2-7 and V is TRBV20-1, with 8 bases lining up with TRBD2. The CDR3 has 11 amino acids. Germline assignment: CDR1 DFQATT and CDR2 SNEGSKA (reference sequence). V dropped 3 bases and J dropped 5; count of bases not matched to a gene: 0. CDR3 in amino acids: CSARGLDEQYF. Written as DNA, the CDR3 is TGCAGTGCTAGGGGACTAGACGAGCAGTACTTC.

This clonotype has a handful of counts. This sequence joins TRBV19 and TRBJ1-2, with TRBD1 matching over 11 bases. V shed 1 base and J 8 bases; nucleotides not matched to a gene: 9. Germline V gives CDR1 LNHDA, CDR2 SQIVND (reference sequence). CDR3 size: 16 residues. Written as DNA, the CDR3 is TGTGCCAGTAGTATAGGCGGACAGGGGGCTGTGAGGGGCTACACCTTC. This encodes CASSIGGQGAVRGYTF.

The V gene is TRBV7-2, the J gene TRBJ1-2; 7 bases are shared with TRBD1. The trim removed 5 bases at V and 6 bases at J, leaving 3 bases unmatched. Germline lookup yields CDR1 SGHTA and CDR2 FQGNSA. The CDR3 runs to 12 residues. The CDR3 spells CASSMDRHGYTF. CDR3 nucleotides: TGTGCCAGCAGCATGGACAGGCATGGCTACACCTTC.

This clonotype was picked up many times. V is TRBV18 and J is TRBJ1-1; D might be TRBD1 (5 bases). V lost 5 bases, J lost 5 bases, and 24 bases lay in between. Per germline, CDR1 KGHSH and CDR2 LQKENI. This CDR3 contains 17 residues. The chain's CDR3 is CASSATDFQGAGTEAFF. CDR3 DNA: TGTGCCAGCTCAGCCACGGATTTTCAGGGCGCGGGGACTGAAGCTTTCTTT.

The chain is built from TRBV29-1 and TRBJ1-2, with 7 bases matching TRBD1. The V and J ends lost 4 bases and 8 bases, in that order; junction bases with no gene match: 7. CDR1 and CDR2 (germline): SQVTM, ANQGSEA. CDR3 length equals 12 residues. The CDR3 DNA sequence: TGCAGCGTTGCGGACAGGTGGGGAGGCTACACCTTC. It yields the protein CSVADRWGGYTF.

This clonotype was detected ten times or more. The chain employs TRBV7-2 and TRBJ2-2; a weak D match, TRBD2 (6 bases). V lost 6 bases and J lost 0, with 11 bases in between. This CDR3 has 15 amino acids. Germline V CDR1 and CDR2: SGHTA, FQGNSA. This CDR3 is CASRSGTSNTGELFF. As DNA, the CDR3 is TGTGCCAGCAGGTCCGGGACTTCGAACACCGGGGAGCTGTTTTTT.

The sample holds a few counts of this clonotype. V is TRBV9 and J is TRBJ1-1; perhaps TRBD1 as D (5 bases). V gave up 3 bases and J gave up 1 base, with 7 bases separating them. Germline loops: CDR1 SGDLS, CDR2 YYNGEE. This CDR3 contains 13 residues. The CDR3, as DNA: TGTGCCAGCAGCGGACAGCCGAACACTGAAGCTTTCTTT. Translated, it gives CASSGQPNTEAFF.

This clonotype was counted at least ten times. The V gene is TRBV20-1, the J gene TRBJ2-5, with D perhaps TRBD2 (5 bases). Germline V gene data show CDR1 as DFQATT and CDR2 as SNEGSKA (reference sequence). With 4 bases removed from V and 0 bases from J, the gap between germline ends came to 9 bases. The CDR3 has 13 amino acids. CDR3 DNA: TGCAGTGCTATCGTCGGGGACCAAGAGACCCAGTACTTC. Translating it yields CSAIVGDQETQYF.

The rearrangement links TRBV5-4 to TRBJ2-7; D is perhaps TRBD1 (6 bases). The germline V gene encodes CDR1 SGHNT and CDR2 YYREEE (reference sequence). V lost 0 bases, J lost 6 bases, and 7 bases lay in between. The length of the CDR3 is 12 residues. The CDR3 DNA follows: TGTGCCAGCAGCTTGGTAGGGGGCGAGCAGTACTTC. This codes for CASSLVGGEQYF.

The chain links TRBV5-5 to TRBJ1-2, with 9 bases identical to TRBD1. The CDR3 totals 16 residues. Germline V gene lookup returns CDR1 SGHKS and CDR2 YYEKEE (reference sequence). V shed 4 bases and J 11 bases; nucleotides not matched to a gene: 18. In nucleotides, the CDR3 is TGTGCCAGCAGCGTAGGGACGCCTTATTCCGGGACAGGGTACACCTTC. Its translation: CASSVGTPYSGTGYTF.

The rearrangement links TRBV10-3 to TRBJ1-6, with 8 bases matching TRBD1. The CDR3 runs to 15 residues. With 4 bases clipped from V and 9 bases from J, the junction kept 8 bases outside the gene matches. Germline V CDR1 and CDR2: ENHRY, SYGVKD. The CDR3: CAISAGTGSGSPLHF. CDR3 bases: TGTGCCATCAGTGCCGGGACAGGAAGCGGTTCACCCCTCCACTTT.

As for this clonotype: A much larger clone lies one base from this, so it may be a read error. J is TRBJ2-1 and V is TRBV5-1; no firm D call. The CDR3 totals 13 residues. The V gene lost 1 base and the J gene lost 5 bases, with 7 bases spanning the gap. Germline-derived CDR1 and CDR2 are SGHRS and YFSETQ. The CDR3 sequence: CASSLKWNNEQFF. CDR3 nucleotide sequence: TGCGCCAGCAGCTTGAAATGGAACAATGAGCAGTTCTTC.

The sample holds many counts of this clonotype. V is TRBV5-6 and J is TRBJ2-1; unclear D gene. This CDR3 region has 12 residues. Per germline, CDR1 SGHDT and CDR2 YYEEEE. The V and J ends lost 4 bases and 9 bases respectively, with 11 bases between them. The DNA of the CDR3 is TGTGCCAGCAGCCTGACCACCAGTGAGCAGTTCTTC. Amino acid sequence: CASSLTTSEQFF.

The sample holds a few counts of this clonotype. V usage is TRBV6-6 and J usage is TRBJ1-3, with a tentative D call TRBD1 (5 bases). Trimming left V 8 bases short and J 6 bases short, with 8 bases between. Looked up from germline, CDR1 is MNHNY and CDR2 is SVGAGI (reference sequence). The CDR3 extends over 11 amino acids. CDR3 amino acids: CASWGENTIYF. The CDR3 bases are TGTGCCAGCTGGGGGGAAAACACCATATATTTT.

The rearrangement uses TRBV9 and TRBJ2-1; D is uncertain. Deletions cut 4 bases from V and 7 bases from J, with 6 bases between. This CDR3 comprises 11 residues. CDR1 is SGDLS and CDR2 is YYNGEE in the germline V gene. The CDR3 region is CASSFGNEQFF. The CDR3 bases are TGTGCCAGCAGCTTTGGGAATGAGCAGTTCTTC. The full variable domain, completed using reference TRBV9 and TRBJ2-1, is DSGVTQTPKHLITATGQRVTLRCSPRSGDLSVYWYQQSLDQGLQFLIQYYNGEERAKGNILERFSAQQFPDLHSELNLSSLELGDSALYFCASSFGNEQFFGPGTRLTVL.